The clone carrying this TCR beta chain was counted a few times. Its antigen is unidentified. TCRdb called the 5' RACE reads again in MiXCR, with one record for every CDR3 protein. This table has 150,000 or so distinct CDR3 sequences, approximately 15% appearing once. The data derive from a study of T-cell memory formation after mild COVID-19. On the study more broadly: Clusters of TCRs were largely donor specific.

Findings and limits, study-wide: Chiefly within CM and EM were the contracting CD4+ clones; CD8+ ones were within EMRA.

Between the trimmed V and J ends, which lost 2 bases and 1 base, there was a span of 5 bases. Germline V gene data show CDR1 as SGHTA and CDR2 as FQGNSA. This CDR3 has 13 residues. This receptor was obtained from an adult woman who had mild COVID-19 (a few samples of this study predate the infection). Cell type and time point are not known. The sample comprised PBMCs or a T cell subset sorted from them (not recorded which). The chain links TRBV7-2 to TRBJ1-1; D call uncertain. CDR3 amino acids: CASSLWQNTEAFF. The CDR3 DNA reads as TGTGCCAGCAGCTTATGGCAGAACACTGAAGCTTTCTTT.